This entry lists 26 T cell receptor beta chains sequenced from one sample in a study of human T cells and chemical hapten exposure. TCRdb redid the calling of the RACE reads with MiXCR, one entry per CDR3 protein. The sample records about 380,000 distinct CDR3 sequences, approximately 5% being singletons. Documented time point: pre-sensitization, week 0. Noted treatment: therapeutic diphenylcyclopropenone sensitization with weekly scalp DPC. The sample here was whole blood, taken in connection with sensitization to the hapten diphenylcyclopropenone (DPC). These receptors all come from a woman in her 50s with alopecia areata. Some clones in this sample may be carry-over from other donors' samples.

This chain links TRBV2 with TRBJ2-3, with TRBD2 matching 9 bases. The germline V gene encodes CDR1 SNHLY and CDR2 FYNNEI. The CDR3 runs 16 residues. V lost 3 bases, J lost 2 bases, and 6 bases stayed unmatched. The CDR3 DNA follows: TGTGCCAGCAGTGAGTGGACTAGCGTTTTCACAGATACGCAGTATTTT. Amino acids: CASSEWTSVFTDTQYF.

This clonotype was counted only a few times. The rearrangement links TRBV2 to TRBJ1-4; no reliable D call. The V gene lost 0 bases and the J gene lost 2 bases, with 7 bases spanning the gap. The CDR3 is 15 amino acids. Germline V gene lookup returns CDR1 SNHLY and CDR2 FYNNEI. The CDR3 DNA is TGTGCCAGCAGTGAAGCATCCGAGACTAATGAAAAACTGTTTTTT. Its protein is CASSEASETNEKLFF.

This clonotype has more than one count but fewer than ten. V and J are TRBV12-3 or TRBV12-4 and TRBJ2-7, with D uncertain. This CDR3 region has 13 residues. V was pared by 2 bases and J by 4 bases, with 9 bases between. The CDR3 here is CASSLSGFYEQYF. In nucleotides, the CDR3 is TGTGCCAGCAGTTTATCTGGGTTTTACGAGCAGTACTTC.

This clonotype was counted a few times. The chain has TRBV6-1 and TRBJ2-1, with TRBD2 matching over 14 bases. V shed 6 bases and J 10 bases; nucleotides not matched to a gene: 8. Per germline, CDR1 MNHNS and CDR2 SASEGT. CDR3 length: 15 residues. In DNA, the CDR3 is TGTGCCAGCAGATTGACTAGCGGGGGGGGATGGGAGCAGTTCTTC. Protein product: CASRLTSGGGWEQFF.

This clonotype was found many times. Germline is not matched at one junction end, which may reflect a read error. The chain is built from TRBV5-1 and TRBJ2-7; possible D gene TRBD2, 7 bases. Looked up from germline, CDR1 is SGHRS and CDR2 is YFSETQ. The length of the CDR3 is 18 residues. CDR3 region: CASSLRGATVLRSYGQYF. CDR3 nucleotides: TGCGCCAGCAGCTTGCGGGGGGCAACGGTCCTGAGGTCGTACGGGCAGTACTTC.

The table lists this clonotype with many counts. The CDR3 coding sequence is TGCAGTGCTCCCCTGGCTAGCGGGAGGGCCGGGGAAGCAGATACGCAGTATTTT. It codes for CSAPLASGRAGEADTQYF. This rearrangement joins TRBV20-1 to TRBJ2-3; 12 positions agree with TRBD2. The V segment lost 5 bases and the J segment 4 bases; nucleotides outside the gene matches: 16. This CDR3 has 18 amino acids. Germline CDR1 DFQATT, CDR2 SNEGSKA (reference sequence).

V usage is TRBV18 and J usage is TRBJ2-5, with TRBD1 matching 10 bases. The V gene end was trimmed by 4 bases and the J gene end by 3 bases; junction bases not matched to a gene: 8. The CDR3 is 16 residues long. Germline-derived CDR1 and CDR2 are KGHSH and LQKENI. The CDR3 coding sequence is TGTGCCAGCTCACTACTCGGTGGGACAGGGGAAGAGACCCAGTACTTC. Protein: CASSLLGGTGEETQYF.

This chain links TRBV30 with TRBJ2-7; 8 bases agree with TRBD1. V gave up 1 base and J gave up 6 bases; unmatched junction bases: 11. This CDR3 region has 15 residues. From germline, CDR1 is GTSNPN and CDR2 SVGIG (reference sequence). DNA for the CDR3: TGTGCCTGGAGTGGACAGGGGAGGAGATCGGGCGAGCAGTACTTC. This translates into CAWSGQGRRSGEQYF.

This clonotype was observed many times. The rearrangement joins TRBV29-1 to TRBJ2-7; 10 positions match TRBD2. The CDR3 has 13 amino acids. Germline-derived CDR1 and CDR2 are SQVTM and ANQGSEA. V lost 6 bases and J lost 2; bases outside the gene matches: 4. The CDR3: CSVHGTSAYEQYF. The CDR3 DNA is TGCAGCGTCCACGGGACTAGCGCCTACGAGCAGTACTTC.

V gene TRBV10-3 combines with J gene TRBJ2-7; D may match TRBD1 or TRBD2 (5 bases each). V shed 2 bases and J shed 4 bases, with 12 bases lying between them. In germline, CDR1 is ENHRY, CDR2 SYGVKD. The CDR3 totals 14 residues. The CDR3 DNA reads as TGTGCCATCAGTGAGGAGGGGCAGGGTTACGAGCAGTACTTC. Its protein is CAISEEGQGYEQYF.

This clonotype was observed many times. The chain combines TRBV6-6 with TRBJ2-1, with a tentative D call TRBD2 (5 bases). Germline loops: CDR1 MNHNY, CDR2 SVGAGI (reference sequence). V lost 5 bases to trimming and J lost 2 bases, with 7 bases between them. The CDR3 has 13 residues. CDR3 loop: CASSDGTYNEQFF. Written as DNA, the CDR3 is TGTGCCAGCAGTGACGGGACCTACAATGAGCAGTTCTTC.

This clonotype was recorded many times. This rearrangement joins TRBV4-1 to TRBJ1-5; 7 nucleotides line up with TRBD1. The V gene's germline CDR1 is MGHRA and CDR2 YSYEKL. Trimming removed 0 bases from V and 1 base from J; junction bases left unmatched: 0. This CDR3 has 15 amino acids. The CDR3 coding sequence is TGCGCCAGCAGCCAAGAGGACAGGAGCAATCAGCCCCAGCATTTT. This gives the protein CASSQEDRSNQPQHF.

The chain carries TRBV16 and TRBJ2-2, with D perhaps matching TRBD1 or TRBD2 (6 bases each). Germline V gene sequence: CDR1 KGHSY, CDR2 FQNENV. V was trimmed by 4 bases and J by 6 bases, leaving 18 bases between them. This CDR3 is 16 amino acids long. The CDR3 reads CASSPVGGLVSGELFF. DNA for the CDR3: TGTGCCAGCAGCCCCGTCGGGGGCTTAGTTTCCGGGGAGCTGTTTTTT.

This clonotype was found many times. The chain links TRBV11-2 to TRBJ2-3; the D gene is possibly TRBD2 (5 bases). The CDR3 extends over 12 amino acids. From germline, CDR1 is SGHAT and CDR2 FQNNGV. The V gene lost 1 base and the J gene lost 8 bases, with 7 bases spanning the gap. DNA for the CDR3: TGTGCCAGCAGCTTAGGGGCGGGTACGCAGTATTTT. Translation gives CASSLGAGTQYF.

This chain joins TRBV6-4 and TRBJ2-2; 9 nucleotides agree with TRBD2. J was trimmed by 0 bases and V by 7 bases; bases with no gene match: 12. Per germline, CDR1 MRHNA and CDR2 SNTAGT. The CDR3 covers 18 residues. The CDR3 protein is CASTPKPGLASNTGELFF. The CDR3 nucleotides are TGTGCCAGCACTCCAAAGCCGGGACTAGCATCGAACACCGGGGAGCTGTTTTTT.

This clonotype was observed at least ten times. This chain connects TRBV3-1 to TRBJ2-1; 12 bases map to TRBD2. With V trimmed by 3 bases and J by 0 bases, 21 bases remained unmatched. This CDR3 is built from 23 residues. The germline CDR1 and CDR2 sequences are LGHDT and YNNKEL (reference sequence). CDR3 bases: TGTGCCAGCAGCCACGGCGGACAGGGGACACTAGCGGGAGGCCCATGCTCCTACAATGAGCAGTTCTTC. It yields the protein CASSHGGQGTLAGGPCSYNEQFF.

This clonotype showed up many times. The genes are TRBV7-9 and TRBJ2-7, with 9 bases fitting TRBD1. The J segment lost 6 bases and the V segment lost 1 base, leaving 4 bases of the junction unmatched. The CDR3 contains 14 residues. Germline V lookup: CDR1 SEHNR, CDR2 FQNEAQ (reference sequence). As DNA, the CDR3 is TGTGCCAGCAGCTTAGGAACAGGGGGCATCGAGCAGTACTTC. Its protein product is CASSLGTGGIEQYF.

The rearrangement links TRBV18 to TRBJ2-3; tentative D call: TRBD2 (5 bases). Per germline, CDR1 KGHSH and CDR2 LQKENI. With 0 bases removed from V and 3 bases from J, the gap between germline ends came to 10 bases. This CDR3 comprises 15 residues. In nucleotides, the CDR3 is TGTGCCAGCTCACCACCGAACGGAGGAACAGATACGCAGTATTTT. Translated: CASSPPNGGTDTQYF.

V usage is TRBV6-2 or TRBV6-3 and J usage is TRBJ1-1, with 7 nucleotides matching TRBD1. The V gene's germline CDR1 is MNHEY and CDR2 SVGEGT. With V trimmed by 1 base and J by 4 bases, 9 bases remained unmatched. This CDR3 comprises 16 residues. In DNA form, the CDR3 reads TGTGCCAGCAGTTACTTGAGGGGGCGACGGGCCACTGAAGCTTTCTTT. Translation: CASSYLRGRRATEAFF.

This clonotype was observed many times. V usage is TRBV6-2 or TRBV6-3 and J usage is TRBJ2-3; maybe TRBD1 (6 bases). Trimming removed 4 bases from V and 6 bases from J, with 11 bases in between. Germline CDR1 MNHEY, CDR2 SVGEGT. The CDR3 is 13 residues long. The CDR3 DNA reads as TGTGCCAGCAGTTCCGACAGGCTGGATACGCAGTATTTT. It translates to CASSSDRLDTQYF.

V and J are TRBV12-3 or TRBV12-4 and TRBJ1-5, with a possible D match to TRBD1 (5 bases). The CDR3 is made up of 14 amino acids. V was pared by 1 base and J by 6 bases, with 10 bases between. In DNA form, the CDR3 reads TGTGCCAGCAGTTTAGGGGGAAGGGGTCAGCCCCAGCATTTT. Its protein is CASSLGGRGQPQHF.

This chain uses TRBV2 with TRBJ2-6, with D unresolved. The V gene's germline CDR1 is SNHLY and CDR2 FYNNEI. The CDR3 sequence is 14 residues long. Trimming pared 7 bases from V and 0 bases from J, leaving 7 bases between. CDR3 sequence reads: CASIVVSGANVLTF. CDR3 sequence (DNA): TGTGCCAGCATAGTGGTCTCTGGGGCCAACGTCCTGACTTTC.

This clonotype occurred many times. The chain recombines TRBV20-1 with TRBJ2-7; 10 nucleotides match TRBD2. Trimming cost V 6 bases and J 2 bases; bases outside gene matches: 7. Germline V gene sequence: CDR1 DFQATT, CDR2 SNEGSKA (reference sequence). The length of the CDR3 is 14 residues. In DNA form, the CDR3 reads TGCAGTGCAGAGAGGACTAGCGGAACCTACGAGCAGTACTTC. Amino acids: CSAERTSGTYEQYF.

This clonotype showed up many times. The rearrangement links TRBV7-6 to TRBJ1-2; D is possibly TRBD1 (5 bases). The CDR3 runs 17 residues. CDR1 and CDR2 (germline): SGHVS, FNYEAQ. Between the trimmed V and J ends, which lost 1 base and 3 bases, there was a span of 18 bases. The CDR3 region has the DNA TGTGCCAGCAGCTTAGGGCAGGGTGAGGGAGGCCACTATGGCTACACCTTC. Protein product: CASSLGQGEGGHYGYTF. Full variable domain (outside the CDR3, taken from reference TRBV7-6 and TRBJ1-2): GAGVSQSPRYKVTKRGQDVALRCDPISGHVSLYWYRQALGQGPEFLTYFNYEAQQDKSGLPNDRFSAERPEGSISTLTIQRTEQRDSAMYRCASSLGQGEGGHYGYTFGSGTRLTVV.

The chain couples TRBV27 to TRBJ2-7; D might be TRBD1 (5 bases). The germline V and J ends were trimmed by 8 bases and 7 bases, with 9 bases remaining between them. Germline CDR1 and CDR2: MNHEY and SMNVEV (reference sequence). The length of the CDR3 is 10 residues. This CDR3 is CASGAREQYF. CDR3 nucleotides: TGTGCCAGCGGGGCCCGGGAGCAGTACTTC.

The chain uses TRBV4-2 and TRBJ2-7, with D maybe TRBD1 (7 bases). Trimming took 0 bases from V and 4 from J, leaving 16 bases between them. The CDR3 spans 16 residues. CDR1 LGHNA and CDR2 YNFKEQ come from the germline V gene. As DNA, the CDR3 is TGTGCCAGCAGCCAAGATCGGCAGGGGGGTTCTTACGAGCAGTACTTC. This gives the protein CASSQDRQGGSYEQYF.